This TCR beta chain was documented in a study of OX40 agonist ivuxolimab in advanced cancers. Study-wide context: The group had a mean age of approximately 60 years, ranged from about 23 to 79, and was 82.7% male. Prior checkpoint blockade (anti-PD-1, anti-PD-L1 or anti-CTLA-4) was permitted; approximately 40% had it.

The repertoire was sequenced with immunoSEQ multiplex PCR; TCRdb's copy has only in-frame clones and lacks some. The profile shows 96,000 or so clones, 84% of them singletons. This CDR3 comprises 13 residues. Germline-derived CDR1 and CDR2 are SGHRS and YFSETQ. V was shortened by 0 bases and J by 2 bases, with 6 bases between the two germline ends. On this clone: The antigen is undetermined.

Study results and caveats: Antigen targets of the expanded peripheral T cells went undetermined. Certain nonresponding patients likewise had low normalized T-cell clonal expansion.

This receptor was identified in an adult with an advanced solid tumor such as melanoma, head and neck, liver or kidney cancer. The chain uses TRBV5-1 and TRBJ2-7, with unresolved D. This material consisted of CD4+ or CD8+ T cells sorted from blood, taken in a trial of the OX40 agonist ivuxolimab. The CDR3 loop reads CASSLAGTYEQYF. The CDR3 region has the DNA TGCGCCAGCAGCTTGGCCGGAACCTACGAGCAGTACTTC.